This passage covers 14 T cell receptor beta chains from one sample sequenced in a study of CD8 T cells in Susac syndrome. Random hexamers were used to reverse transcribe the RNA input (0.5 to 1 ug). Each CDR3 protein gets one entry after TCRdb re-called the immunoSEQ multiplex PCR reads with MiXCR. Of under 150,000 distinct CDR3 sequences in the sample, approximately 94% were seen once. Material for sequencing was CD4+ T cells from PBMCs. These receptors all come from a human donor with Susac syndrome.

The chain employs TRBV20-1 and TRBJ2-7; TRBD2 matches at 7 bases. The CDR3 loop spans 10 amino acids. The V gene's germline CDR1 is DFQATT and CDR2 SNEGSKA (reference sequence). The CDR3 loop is CSGVGGEQYF. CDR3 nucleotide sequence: TGCAGCGGTGTGGGGGGGGAGCAGTACTTC.

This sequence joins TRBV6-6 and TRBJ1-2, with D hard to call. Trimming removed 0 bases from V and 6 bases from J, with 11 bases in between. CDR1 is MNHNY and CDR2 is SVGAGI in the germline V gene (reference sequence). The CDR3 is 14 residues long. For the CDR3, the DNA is TGTGCCAGCAGTTACTCATCAGGTCGGGATGGCTACACCTTC. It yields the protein CASSYSSGRDGYTF.

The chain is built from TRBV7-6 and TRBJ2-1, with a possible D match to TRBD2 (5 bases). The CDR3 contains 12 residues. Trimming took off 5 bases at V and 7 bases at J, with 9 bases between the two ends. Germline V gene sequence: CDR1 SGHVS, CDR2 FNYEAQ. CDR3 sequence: CASSGWENEQFF. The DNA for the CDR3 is TGTGCCAGCAGCGGTTGGGAGAATGAGCAGTTCTTC.

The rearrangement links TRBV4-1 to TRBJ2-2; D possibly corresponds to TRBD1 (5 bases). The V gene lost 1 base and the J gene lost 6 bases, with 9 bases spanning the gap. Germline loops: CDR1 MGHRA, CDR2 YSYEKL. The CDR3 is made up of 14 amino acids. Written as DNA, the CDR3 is TGCGCCAGCAGCCAAGCAGGGTTCCCCGGGGAGCTGTTTTTT. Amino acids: CASSQAGFPGELFF.

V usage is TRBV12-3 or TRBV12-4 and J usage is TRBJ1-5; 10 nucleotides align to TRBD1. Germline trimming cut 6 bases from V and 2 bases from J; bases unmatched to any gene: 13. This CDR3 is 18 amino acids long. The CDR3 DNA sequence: TGTGCCAGCAGCGCCCCGGGACAGGGGAATCTCGGCAATCAGCCCCAGCATTTT. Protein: CASSAPGQGNLGNQPQHF.

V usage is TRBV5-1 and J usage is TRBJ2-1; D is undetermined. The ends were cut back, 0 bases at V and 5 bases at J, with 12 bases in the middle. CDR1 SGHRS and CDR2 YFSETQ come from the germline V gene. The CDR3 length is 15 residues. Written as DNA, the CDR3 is TGCGCCAGCAGCTTGGCCCCTAACGGAAACAATGAGCAGTTCTTC. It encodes CASSLAPNGNNEQFF. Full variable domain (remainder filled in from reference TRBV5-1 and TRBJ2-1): KAGVTQTPRYLIKTRGQQVTLSCSPISGHRSVSWYQQTPGQGLQFLFEYFSETQRNKGNFPGRFSGRQFSNSRSEMNVSTLELGDSALYLCASSLAPNGNNEQFFGPGTRLTVL.

DNA of the CDR3: TGCAGCGTCTATGGGACCTTAATGAGGCAGTTCTTC. Amino acid sequence: CSVYGTLMRQFF. V usage is TRBV29-1 and J usage is TRBJ2-1; D tentatively fits TRBD1 or TRBD2 (5 bases each). Germline CDR1 is SQVTM and CDR2 is ANQGSEA. V lost 6 bases, J lost 12 bases, and 18 bases lay in between. This CDR3 contains 12 residues.

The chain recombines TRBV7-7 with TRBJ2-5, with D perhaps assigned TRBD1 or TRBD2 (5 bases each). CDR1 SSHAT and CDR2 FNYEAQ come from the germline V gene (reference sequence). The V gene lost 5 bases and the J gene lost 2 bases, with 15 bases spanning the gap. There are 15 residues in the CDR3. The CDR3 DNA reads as TGTGCCAGCAGCCCGGGGCGGGTGTGGCAAGAGACCCAGTACTTC. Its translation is CASSPGRVWQETQYF.

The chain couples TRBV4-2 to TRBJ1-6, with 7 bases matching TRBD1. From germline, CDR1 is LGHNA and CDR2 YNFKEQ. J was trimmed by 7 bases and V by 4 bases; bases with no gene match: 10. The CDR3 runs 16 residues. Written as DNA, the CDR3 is TGTGCCAGCAGCCGTCCTTCGGACAGGAGGAATTCACCCCTCCACTTT. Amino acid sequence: CASSRPSDRRNSPLHF.

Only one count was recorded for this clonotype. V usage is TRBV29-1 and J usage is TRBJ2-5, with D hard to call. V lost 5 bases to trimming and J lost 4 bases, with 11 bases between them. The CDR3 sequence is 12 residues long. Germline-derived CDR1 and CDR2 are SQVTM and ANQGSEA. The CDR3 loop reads CSVRATRETQYF. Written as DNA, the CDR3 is TGCAGCGTTCGGGCCACACGAGAGACCCAGTACTTC. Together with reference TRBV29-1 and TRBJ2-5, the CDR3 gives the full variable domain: SAVISQKPSRDICQRGTSLTIQCQVDSQVTMMFWYRQQPGQSLTLIATANQGSEATYESGFVIDKFPISRPNLTFSTLTVSNMSPEDSSIYLCSVRATRETQYFGPGTRLLVL.

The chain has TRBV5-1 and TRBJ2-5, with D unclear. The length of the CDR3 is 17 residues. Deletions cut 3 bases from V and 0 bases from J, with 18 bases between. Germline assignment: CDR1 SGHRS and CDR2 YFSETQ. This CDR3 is CASSSKTVPMYQETQYF. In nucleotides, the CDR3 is TGCGCCAGCAGCTCGAAAACAGTGCCCATGTACCAAGAGACCCAGTACTTC.

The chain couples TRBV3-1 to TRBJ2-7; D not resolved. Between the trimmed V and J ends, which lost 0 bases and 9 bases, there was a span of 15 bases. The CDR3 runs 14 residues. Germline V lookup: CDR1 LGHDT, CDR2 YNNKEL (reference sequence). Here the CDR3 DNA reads TGTGCCAGCAGCCAAGATCCCCCACCGAGCAGGCAGTACTTC. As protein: CASSQDPPPSRQYF.

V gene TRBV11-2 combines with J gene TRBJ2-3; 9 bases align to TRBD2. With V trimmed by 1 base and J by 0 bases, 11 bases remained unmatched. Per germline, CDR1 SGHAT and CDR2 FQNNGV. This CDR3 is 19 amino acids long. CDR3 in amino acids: CASSLGLTSGTPSTDTQYF. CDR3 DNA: TGTGCCAGCAGCTTAGGTCTGACTAGCGGAACCCCTAGCACAGATACGCAGTATTTT. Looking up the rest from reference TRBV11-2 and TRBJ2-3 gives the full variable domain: EAGVAQSPRYKIIEKRQSVAFWCNPISGHATLYWYQQILGQGPKLLIQFQNNGVVDDSQLPKDRFSAERLKGVDSTLKIQPAKLEDSAVYLCASSLGLTSGTPSTDTQYFGPGTRLTVL.

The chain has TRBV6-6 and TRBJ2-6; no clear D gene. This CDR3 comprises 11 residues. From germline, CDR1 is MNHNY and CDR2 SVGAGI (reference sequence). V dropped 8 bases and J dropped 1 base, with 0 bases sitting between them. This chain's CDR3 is CASSGANVLTF. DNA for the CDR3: TGTGCCAGCTCTGGGGCCAACGTCCTGACTTTC.